This T cell receptor beta chain emerged from a study of T cell responses to AZD1222 COVID-19 vaccine. General study points: Recipients of two AZD1222 doses showed rising Spike-specific TCR breadth and depth. Spike as a whole was targeted by vaccine-associated CD4 TCRs, dominant at 160-218 and 743-854. Baseline antibody screening turned up just a handful of seropositive AZD1222 recipients.

The germline V gene encodes CDR1 KGHSH and CDR2 LQKENI. The CDR3 length is 12 residues. Trimming shortened V by 2 bases and J by 0 bases, and 0 bases separated the two germline ends. Concerning this clone: Its antigen is not identified.

Libraries were prepared by immunoSEQ multiplex PCR; TCRdb keeps only in-frame clonotypes and omits some of them. The data show roughly 120,000 clones, around 87% seen once. This rearrangement joins TRBV18 to TRBJ2-3; no clear D. The sample in question was peripheral blood, obtained on day 0 of AZD1222 vaccination. This TCR came from an adult in good health. The CDR3 bases are TGTGCCAGCTCACCAAGCACAGATACGCAGTATTTT. Amino acids: CASSPSTDTQYF. Full variable domain (missing parts from reference TRBV18 and TRBJ2-3): NAGVMQNPRHLVRRRGQEARLRCSPMKGHSHVYWYRQLPEEGLKFMVYLQKENIIDESGMPKERFSAEFPKEGPSILRIQQVVRGDSAAYFCASSPSTDTQYFGPGTRLTVL.